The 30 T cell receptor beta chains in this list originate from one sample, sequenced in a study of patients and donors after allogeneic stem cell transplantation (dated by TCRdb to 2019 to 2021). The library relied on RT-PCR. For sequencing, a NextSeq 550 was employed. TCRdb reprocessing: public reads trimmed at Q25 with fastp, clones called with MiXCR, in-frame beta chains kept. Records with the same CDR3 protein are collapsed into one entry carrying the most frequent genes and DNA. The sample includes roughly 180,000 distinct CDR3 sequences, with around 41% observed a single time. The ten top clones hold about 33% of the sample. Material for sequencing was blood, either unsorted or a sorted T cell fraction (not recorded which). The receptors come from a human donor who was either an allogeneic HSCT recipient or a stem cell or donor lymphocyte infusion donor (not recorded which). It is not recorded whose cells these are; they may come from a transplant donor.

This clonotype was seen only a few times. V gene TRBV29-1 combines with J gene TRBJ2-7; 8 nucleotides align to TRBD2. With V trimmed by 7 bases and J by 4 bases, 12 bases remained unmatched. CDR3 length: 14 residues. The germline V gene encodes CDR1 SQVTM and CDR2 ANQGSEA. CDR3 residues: CSARDGLAEYEQYF. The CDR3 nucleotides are TGCAGCGCCCGCGATGGACTAGCAGAATACGAGCAGTACTTC.

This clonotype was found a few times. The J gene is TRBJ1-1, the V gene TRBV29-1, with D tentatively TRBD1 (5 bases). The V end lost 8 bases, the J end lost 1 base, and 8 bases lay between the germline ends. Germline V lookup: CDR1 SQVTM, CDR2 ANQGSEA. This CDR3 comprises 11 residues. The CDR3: CSCDRNTEAFF. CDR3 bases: TGCAGCTGTGACAGGAACACTGAAGCTTTCTTT.

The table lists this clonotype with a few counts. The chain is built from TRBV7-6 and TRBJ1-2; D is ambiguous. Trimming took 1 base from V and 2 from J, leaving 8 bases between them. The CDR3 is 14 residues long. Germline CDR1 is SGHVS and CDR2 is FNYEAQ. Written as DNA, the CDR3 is TGTGCCAGCAGCTTAGGGGCCGGGAACTATGGCTACACCTTC. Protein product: CASSLGAGNYGYTF.

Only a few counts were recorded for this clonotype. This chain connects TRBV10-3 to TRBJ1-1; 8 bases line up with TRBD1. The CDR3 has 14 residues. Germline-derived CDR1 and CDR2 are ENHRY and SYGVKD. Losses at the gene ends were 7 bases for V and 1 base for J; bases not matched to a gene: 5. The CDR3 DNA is TGTGCCATCACCGAACAGGGGGGGAACACTGAAGCTTTCTTT. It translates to CAITEQGGNTEAFF.

The DNA for the CDR3 is TGTGCCACCAGCAGAGCCGGCGGGACGGAGACCCAGTACTTC. This gives the protein CATSRAGGTETQYF. The V and J genes are TRBV15 and TRBJ2-5, with D tentatively TRBD2 (6 bases). With 1 base removed from V and 5 bases from J, the gap between germline ends came to 11 bases. The length of the CDR3 is 14 residues. Germline loops: CDR1 LNHNV, CDR2 YYDKDF (reference sequence).

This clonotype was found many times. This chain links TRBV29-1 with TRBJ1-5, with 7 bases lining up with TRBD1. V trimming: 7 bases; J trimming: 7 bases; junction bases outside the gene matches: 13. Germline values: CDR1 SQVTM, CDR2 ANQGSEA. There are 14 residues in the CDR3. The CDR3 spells CSAEGGGQGQPQHF. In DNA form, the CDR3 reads TGCAGCGCCGAGGGAGGGGGCCAAGGGCAGCCCCAGCATTTT.

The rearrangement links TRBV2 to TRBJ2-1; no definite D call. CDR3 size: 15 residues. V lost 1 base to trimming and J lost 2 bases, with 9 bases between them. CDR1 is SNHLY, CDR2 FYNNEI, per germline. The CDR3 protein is CASSEVGTAYNEQFF. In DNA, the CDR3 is TGTGCCAGCAGTGAAGTGGGAACCGCCTACAATGAGCAGTTCTTC. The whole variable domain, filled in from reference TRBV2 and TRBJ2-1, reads EPEVTQTPSHQVTQMGQEVILRCVPISNHLYFYWYRQILGQKVEFLVSFYNNEISEKSEIFDDQFSVERPDGSNFTLKIRSTKLEDSAMYFCASSEVGTAYNEQFFGPGTRLTVL.

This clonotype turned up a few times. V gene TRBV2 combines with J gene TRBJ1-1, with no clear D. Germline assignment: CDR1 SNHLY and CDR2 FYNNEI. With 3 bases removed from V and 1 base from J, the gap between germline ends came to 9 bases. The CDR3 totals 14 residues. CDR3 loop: CASSDREPNTEAFF. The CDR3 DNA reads TGTGCCAGCAGTGATAGAGAGCCGAACACTGAAGCTTTCTTT. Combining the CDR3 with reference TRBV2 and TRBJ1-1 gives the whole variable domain EPEVTQTPSHQVTQMGQEVILRCVPISNHLYFYWYRQILGQKVEFLVSFYNNEISEKSEIFDDQFSVERPDGSNFTLKIRSTKLEDSAMYFCASSDREPNTEAFFGQGTRLTVV.

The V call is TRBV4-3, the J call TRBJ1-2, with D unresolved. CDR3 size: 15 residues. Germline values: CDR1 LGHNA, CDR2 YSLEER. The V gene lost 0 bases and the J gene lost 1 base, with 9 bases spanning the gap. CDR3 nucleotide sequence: TGCGCCAGCAGCCAAGATGGAGGGTTTAACTATGGCTACACCTTC. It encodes CASSQDGGFNYGYTF.

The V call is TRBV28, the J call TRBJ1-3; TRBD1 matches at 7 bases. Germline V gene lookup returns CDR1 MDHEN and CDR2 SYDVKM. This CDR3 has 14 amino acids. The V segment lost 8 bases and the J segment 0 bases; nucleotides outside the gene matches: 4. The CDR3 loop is CASDGTVSGNTIYF. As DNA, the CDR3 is TGTGCCAGCGATGGGACAGTCTCTGGAAACACCATATATTTT.

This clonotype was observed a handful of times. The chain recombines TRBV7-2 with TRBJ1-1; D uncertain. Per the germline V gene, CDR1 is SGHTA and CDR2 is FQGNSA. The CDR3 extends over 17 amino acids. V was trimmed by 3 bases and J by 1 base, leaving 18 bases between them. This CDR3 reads CASSLEGRVHSNTEAFF. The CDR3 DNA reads TGTGCCAGCAGCTTGGAAGGGAGGGTCCATTCGAACACTGAAGCTTTCTTT.

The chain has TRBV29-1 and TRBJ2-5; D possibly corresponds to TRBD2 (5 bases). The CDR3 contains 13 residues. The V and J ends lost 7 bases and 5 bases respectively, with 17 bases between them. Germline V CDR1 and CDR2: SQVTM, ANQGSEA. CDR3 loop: CSARAGGFETQYF. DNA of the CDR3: TGCAGCGCCCGCGCGGGTGGGTTCGAGACCCAGTACTTC.

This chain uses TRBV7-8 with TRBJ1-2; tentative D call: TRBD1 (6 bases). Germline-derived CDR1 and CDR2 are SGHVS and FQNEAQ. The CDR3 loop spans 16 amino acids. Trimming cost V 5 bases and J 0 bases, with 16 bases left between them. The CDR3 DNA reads TGTGCCAGCAGCCCAAGTCAGGGGTTGACTAACTATGGCTACACCTTC. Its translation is CASSPSQGLTNYGYTF.

The CDR3 loop reads CASSSGTEYLGGSYNEQFF. CDR3 bases: TGCGCCAGCAGCTCCGGGACTGAGTATCTCGGGGGCTCCTACAATGAGCAGTTCTTC. This chain links TRBV5-1 with TRBJ2-1, with D perhaps TRBD2 (6 bases). From germline, CDR1 is SGHRS and CDR2 YFSETQ. V lost 3 bases and J lost 0, with 22 bases in between. The CDR3 totals 19 residues.

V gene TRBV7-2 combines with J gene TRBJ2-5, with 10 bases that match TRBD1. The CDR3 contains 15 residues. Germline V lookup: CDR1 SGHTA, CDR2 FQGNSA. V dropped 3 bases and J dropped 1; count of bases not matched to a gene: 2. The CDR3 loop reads CASSFDRGLQETQYF. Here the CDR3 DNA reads TGTGCCAGCAGCTTTGACAGGGGGCTCCAAGAGACCCAGTACTTC.

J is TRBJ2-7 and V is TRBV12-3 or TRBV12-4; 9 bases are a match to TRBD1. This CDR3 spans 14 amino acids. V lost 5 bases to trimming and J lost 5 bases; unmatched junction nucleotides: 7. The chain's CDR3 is CASSLRTGDNEQYF. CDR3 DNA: TGTGCCAGCAGTCTGAGGACAGGGGATAACGAGCAGTACTTC.

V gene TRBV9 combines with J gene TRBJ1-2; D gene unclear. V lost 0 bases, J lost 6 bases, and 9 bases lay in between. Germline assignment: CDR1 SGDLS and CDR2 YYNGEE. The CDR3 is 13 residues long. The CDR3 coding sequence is TGTGCCAGCAGCGTAGGGGTAGCCGATGGCTACACCTTC. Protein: CASSVGVADGYTF.

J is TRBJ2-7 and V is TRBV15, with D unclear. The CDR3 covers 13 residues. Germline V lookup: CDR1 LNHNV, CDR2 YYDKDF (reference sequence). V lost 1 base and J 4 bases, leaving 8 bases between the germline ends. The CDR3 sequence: CATSRVSYYEQYF. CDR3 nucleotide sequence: TGTGCCACCAGCAGAGTTTCATATTACGAGCAGTACTTC.

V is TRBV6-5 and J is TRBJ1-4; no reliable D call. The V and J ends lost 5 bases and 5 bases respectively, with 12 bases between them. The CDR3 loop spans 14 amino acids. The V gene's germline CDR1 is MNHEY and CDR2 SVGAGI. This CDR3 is CASSLRARNEKLFF. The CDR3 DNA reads TGTGCCAGCAGTCTCCGGGCCCGGAATGAAAAACTGTTTTTT.

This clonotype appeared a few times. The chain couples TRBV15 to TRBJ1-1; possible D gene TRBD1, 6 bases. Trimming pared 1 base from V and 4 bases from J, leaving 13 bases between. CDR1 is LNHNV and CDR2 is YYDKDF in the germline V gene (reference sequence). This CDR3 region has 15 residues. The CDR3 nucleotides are TGTGCCACCAGCAGAGGCAGAACAGGGCGCACTGAAGCTTTCTTT. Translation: CATSRGRTGRTEAFF.

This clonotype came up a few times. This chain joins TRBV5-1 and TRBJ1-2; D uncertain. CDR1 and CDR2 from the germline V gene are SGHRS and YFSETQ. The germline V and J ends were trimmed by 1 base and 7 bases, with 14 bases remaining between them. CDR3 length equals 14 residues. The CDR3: CASSLSLQVVGYTF. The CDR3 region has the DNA TGCGCCAGCAGCTTGAGTCTGCAGGTAGTTGGCTACACCTTC.

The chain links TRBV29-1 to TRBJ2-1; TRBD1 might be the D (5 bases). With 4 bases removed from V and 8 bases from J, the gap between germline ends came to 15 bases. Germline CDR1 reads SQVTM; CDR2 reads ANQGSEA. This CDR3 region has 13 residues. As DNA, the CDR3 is TGCAGCGTTGGACAGACCATACCGGATGAGCAGTTCTTC. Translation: CSVGQTIPDEQFF.

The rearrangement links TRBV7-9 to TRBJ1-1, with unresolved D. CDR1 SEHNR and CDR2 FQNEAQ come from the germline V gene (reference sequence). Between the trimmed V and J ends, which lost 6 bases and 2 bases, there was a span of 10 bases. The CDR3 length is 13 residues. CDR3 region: CASSPVPNTEAFF. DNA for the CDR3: TGTGCCAGCAGTCCGGTGCCTAACACTGAAGCTTTCTTT.

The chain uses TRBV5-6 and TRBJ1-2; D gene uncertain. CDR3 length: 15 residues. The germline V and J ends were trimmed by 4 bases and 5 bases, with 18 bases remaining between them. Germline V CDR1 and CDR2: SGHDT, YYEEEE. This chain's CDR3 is CASSQEGRQLYGYTF. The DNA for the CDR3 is TGTGCCAGCAGCCAAGAGGGCCGGCAGTTATATGGCTACACCTTC. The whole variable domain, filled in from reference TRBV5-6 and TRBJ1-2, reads DAGVTQSPTHLIKTRGQQVTLRCSPKSGHDTVSWYQQALGQGPQFIFQYYEEEERQRGNFPDRFSGHQFPNYSSELNVNALLLGDSALYLCASSQEGRQLYGYTFGSGTRLTVV.

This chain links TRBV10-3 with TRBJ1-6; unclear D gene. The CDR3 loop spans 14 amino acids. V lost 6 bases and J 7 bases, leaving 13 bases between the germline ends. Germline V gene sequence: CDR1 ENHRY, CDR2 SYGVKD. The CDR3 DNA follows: TGTGCCATCAGAGATTCGGCAGTAAATTCACCCCTCCACTTT. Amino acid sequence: CAIRDSAVNSPLHF.

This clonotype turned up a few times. The CDR3, as DNA: TGTGCCAGCAGCCGGGACCTCAATTCACCCCTCCACTTT. This gives the protein CASSRDLNSPLHF. The V gene is TRBV12-3 or TRBV12-4, the J gene TRBJ1-6; perhaps TRBD1 as D (5 bases). V was clipped by 6 bases and J by 7 bases, with 10 bases between them. The CDR3 extends over 13 amino acids.

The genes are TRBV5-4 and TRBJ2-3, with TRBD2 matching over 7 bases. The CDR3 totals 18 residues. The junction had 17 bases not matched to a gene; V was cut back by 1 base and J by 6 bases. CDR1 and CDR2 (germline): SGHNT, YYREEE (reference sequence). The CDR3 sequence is CASSLPPRTGGLSDTQYF. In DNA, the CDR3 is TGTGCCAGCAGCTTGCCTCCTCGAACGGGAGGATTGTCCGATACGCAGTATTTT. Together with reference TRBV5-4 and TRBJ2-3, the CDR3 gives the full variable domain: ETGVTQSPTHLIKTRGQQVTLRCSSQSGHNTVSWYQQALGQGPQFIFQYYREEENGRGNFPPRFSGLQFPNYSSELNVNALELDDSALYLCASSLPPRTGGLSDTQYFGPGTRLTVL.

The CDR3 spells CASSFWTEAFF. DNA of the CDR3: TGTGCCAGCAGTTTTTGGACTGAAGCTTTCTTT. The chain employs TRBV28 and TRBJ1-1; D is unclear. There are 11 residues in the CDR3. V gave up 3 bases and J gave up 5 bases, with 4 bases separating them. The germline V gene encodes CDR1 MDHEN and CDR2 SYDVKM.

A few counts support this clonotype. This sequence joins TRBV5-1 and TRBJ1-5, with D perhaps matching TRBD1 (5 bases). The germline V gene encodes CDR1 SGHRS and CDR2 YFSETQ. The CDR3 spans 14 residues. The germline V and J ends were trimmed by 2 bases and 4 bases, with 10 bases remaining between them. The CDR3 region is CASSFGGRNQPQHF. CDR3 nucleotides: TGCGCCAGCAGCTTCGGGGGGAGGAATCAGCCCCAGCATTTT.

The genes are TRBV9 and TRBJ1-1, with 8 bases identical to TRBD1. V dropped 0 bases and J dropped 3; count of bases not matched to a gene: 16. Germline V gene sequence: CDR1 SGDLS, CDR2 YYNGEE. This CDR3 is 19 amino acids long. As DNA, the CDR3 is TGTGCCAGCAGCGTAGCCCCCGGGACAGGCCTTTCGTCCCACACTGAAGCTTTCTTT. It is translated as CASSVAPGTGLSSHTEAFF.